The present T cell receptor (beta chain) was sequenced within a study of blood T cells in healthy people across ages. Notes on the study in general: Estimates of total diversity, which came from one million sequenced T cells, were considered to be underestimates. Age showed a roughly linear inverse relationship with TCR beta diversity per million T cells.

Concerning this clonotype itself: What it binds is not known.

The second PCR ran roughly 7 to 12 cycles with a sample-barcoded 5' primer and J-beta primers. Using its own MiXCR run on the 5' RACE reads, TCRdb lists one record per CDR3 protein. The sample records 1,300,000 or so distinct CDR3 sequences, almost 60% being singletons. This sequence originates from a man younger than 35 in good health. The sample consisted of blood.

DNA of the CDR3: TGTGCCACCCTACGTGGGACAGGGGAGTACAATGAGCAGTTCTTC. Translating it yields CATLRGTGEYNEQFF. V gene TRBV2 combines with J gene TRBJ2-1, with 10 positions matching TRBD1. This CDR3 spans 15 amino acids. Unmatched junction bases numbered 10, after V lost 10 bases and J lost 4 bases. Germline V CDR1 and CDR2: SNHLY, FYNNEI.